This is a list of T cell receptor beta chains from one sample in a study of T cell repertoires in cytomegalovirus infection. TCRdb redid the calling of the reads with MiXCR, one entry per CDR3 protein. The table has more than 150,000 distinct CDR3 sequences, about 20% seen once. Sequenced: PBMCs. All receptors derive from a human donor in good health (CMV status not recorded). Some clones in this sample may be carry-over from other donors' samples. Both conserved end residues are part of each CDR3. D genes are given only for firm matches. The listing skips clone size in some rows; elsewhere it reads once, few, many or a size class.

>.|TRBV28|few|TRBJ2-7
TGTGCCAGTAGCTTGGCCCCGAGCCCCTACGAGCAGTACTTC
CASSLAPSPYEQYF
>.|TRBV2|few|TRBJ1-5
TGTGCCAGCAGCGTAAAAACCGGGACTAACAATCAGCCCCAGCATTTT
CASSVKTGTNNQPQHF
>TRBD1|TRBV2|.|TRBJ1-2
TGTGCCAGCAGATCCGGGGACAGGGGTCCCTATGGCTACACCTTC
CASRSGDRGPYGYTF
>.|TRBV29-1|few|TRBJ2-3
TGCAGCGTTGAAGATCCATGGCTAGATACGCAGTATTTT
CSVEDPWLDTQYF
>.|TRBV6-2/TRBV6-3|few|TRBJ1-1
TGTGCCAGCAGACGTAGACGGTCGAATGAAGCTTTCTTT
CASRRRRSNEAFF
>TRBD1|TRBV28|many|TRBJ2-6
TGTGCCAGCAGTGTGGGACAGGCGTCCTCTGGGGCCAACGTCCTGACTTTC
CASSVGQASSGANVLTF
>.|TRBV14|.|TRBJ2-1
TGTGCCAGCAGCCAAGGGGGTTGGGGTCTTTCCTACAATGAGCAGTTCTTC
CASSQGGWGLSYNEQFF
>.|TRBV29-1|few|TRBJ1-3
TGCAGCGTCGGGGTTTTCTCTGGAAACACCATATATTTT
CSVGVFSGNTIYF
>.|TRBV7-9|many|TRBJ2-7
TGTGCCAGCAGCCCCGGGGGCTACGAGCAGTACTTC
CASSPGGYEQYF
>.|TRBV12-3/TRBV12-4|few|TRBJ1-2
TGTGCCAGCAGACTAGGCCAGGGAGCTAACTATGGCTACACCTTC
CASRLGQGANYGYTF
>.|TRBV20-1|few|TRBJ2-7
TGCAGTGCAACCCGGGGCGGTCGCTTCTACGAGCAGTACTTC
CSATRGGRFYEQYF
>.|TRBV5-1|.|TRBJ1-1
TGCGCCAGCAGCTTTGCCGGGACGGAAAATACTGAAGCTTTCTTT
CASSFAGTENTEAFF
>.|TRBV5-6|few|TRBJ2-1
TGTGCCAGCAGCTTGGCCGGCAGCGTCTTACCCCGTGAGCAGTTCTTC
CASSLAGSVLPREQFF
>.|TRBV12-3/TRBV12-4|.|TRBJ2-1
TGTGCCAGCAGCACCCTGGGGACTCGCTCCTACAATGAGCAGTTCTTC
CASSTLGTRSYNEQFF
>.|TRBV7-3|many|TRBJ2-3
TGTGCCAGCAGCCTAATTTCGGGACCTCGCACAGATACGCAGTATTTT
CASSLISGPRTDTQYF
>.|TRBV12-3/TRBV12-4|few|TRBJ1-4
TGTGCCAGCAGTTTTCAGGGCCCCGATGAAAAACTGTTTTTT
CASSFQGPDEKLFF
>TRBD1|TRBV19|.|TRBJ2-1
TGTGCCAGTAGTCCGCTCGGGACAGGGGGCTATGAGCAGTTCTTC
CASSPLGTGGYEQFF
>.|TRBV24-1|.|TRBJ2-1
TGTGCCACCAGTGATGGGCGGACTAACCTCAATGAGCAGTTCTTC
CATSDGRTNLNEQFF
>.|TRBV7-2|many|TRBJ1-1
TGTGCCAGCAGCTCCAGGGGAGGGAACACTGAAGCTTTCTTT
CASSSRGGNTEAFF
>.|TRBV19|.|TRBJ1-2
TGTGCCAGTAGTCCGACTCCCCGGGACAAGTATGGCTACACCTTC
CASSPTPRDKYGYTF
>TRBD1|TRBV7-2|many|TRBJ2-1
TGTGCCAGCAGCTTAGAACAGGGGGCGTGGAATGAGCAGTTCTTC
CASSLEQGAWNEQFF
>.|TRBV6-5|few|TRBJ2-2
TGTGCCAGCAGTCTTAATTTGGGAGCGAACACCGGGGAGCTGTTTTTT
CASSLNLGANTGELFF
>.|TRBV20-1|.|TRBJ2-3
TGCAGTGCTAGGCGGCGGCTTAGCACAGATACGCAGTATTTT
CSARRRLSTDTQYF
>TRBD2|TRBV28|few|TRBJ2-3
TGTGCCAGCAGTTCCACGACTAGCGGTACCACAGATACGCAGTATTTT
CASSSTTSGTTDTQYF
>.|TRBV15|.|TRBJ1-6
TGTGCCACCAGCAGAGATCGTGAATATTCACCCCTCCACTTT
CATSRDREYSPLHF
>TRBD1|TRBV20-1|.|TRBJ1-5
TGCAGTGCTTCCTCACTCAGGGGGTATAGCAATCAGCCCCAGCATTTT
CSASSLRGYSNQPQHF